This TCR beta chain is from a study of control samples from healthy donors and cancer patients. Sequencing was performed with immunoSEQ multiplex PCR; in TCRdb, only in-frame clones are kept and a portion is missing. The sample holds some 100,000 clones, around 89% seen once. Trimming at V came to 5 bases and at J to 9 bases, leaving 9 bases not matched to a gene. This CDR3 spans 15 amino acids. Germline assignment: CDR1 PRHDT and CDR2 FYEKMQ (reference sequence). Sequencing input: blood. The TCR comes from a young man in good health. V is TRBV13 and J is TRBJ2-1; TRBD1 matches at 11 bases. The CDR3 bases are TGTGCCAGCAGCGGGGACAGGGGGTATGTAGTTGAGCAGTTCTTC. Protein sequence: CASSGDRGYVVEQFF.